The rows below give T cell receptor beta chains drawn from one sample of a study of cytomegalovirus exposure and HLA in healthy donors. Assay used: immunoSEQ multiplex PCR; TCRdb lists only in-frame clones, some missing. The table lists roughly 110,000 clones, about 80% of them singletons. The sequenced sample was PBMCs. The source is a woman aged 40 to 50 in good health and CMV-seropositive. CDR3s include the opening cysteine and the closing phenylalanine or tryptophan. Fields, in order: clone size, J gene, D gene, V gene, CDR3 DNA, CDR3 protein. A D gene is named only where the DNA matches it firmly. Part of the rows lack a size; the others show once, few, many or a class for expanded clones.

.,TRBJ2-7,TRBD2,TRBV7-2,TGTGCCAGCAGCCGATACGGACTAGCGAGCTCCTACGAGCAGTACTTC,CASSRYGLASSYEQYF
.,TRBJ2-1,TRBD1,TRBV29-1,TGCAGCGTTGTCGACAGGGGGTTTCGGGATGAGCAGTTCTTC,CSVVDRGFRDEQFF
.,TRBJ2-2,TRBD1,TRBV6-5,TGTGCCAGCAGTAGACCGGGACAGGGGACCGGGGAGCTGTTTTTT,CASSRPGQGTGELFF
once,TRBJ2-7,.,TRBV2,TGTGCCACCAGAGGGGTCGGGCAGAGCTACGAGCAGTACTTC,CATRGVGQSYEQYF
.,TRBJ2-5,TRBD2,TRBV13,TGTGCCAGCAGCGGTAGCGGGGGGCGTCAGACCCAGTACTTC,CASSGSGGRQTQYF
.,TRBJ2-3,.,TRBV9,TGTGCCAGCAGCGTAGACAGAGGGACAGATACGCAGTATTTT,CASSVDRGTDTQYF
.,TRBJ2-7,TRBD1,TRBV10-3,TGTGCCACTCGGACAGGGTACGAGCAGTACTTC,CATRTGYEQYF
.,TRBJ1-6,.,TRBV30,TGTGCCTGGAGGCCGGGAGTAAGATCACCCCTCCACTTT,CAWRPGVRSPLHF
.,TRBJ1-2,TRBD1,TRBV7-2,TGTGCCAGCAGCTCTCGGACAGGGCATGATGGCTACACCTTC,CASSSRTGHDGYTF
.,TRBJ2-3,TRBD2,TRBV5-1,TGCGCCAGCAGCTTATGGACTAGCGGGGGGCAAAGCACAGATACGCAGTATTTT,CASSLWTSGGQSTDTQYF
.,TRBJ1-1,TRBD1,TRBV7-9,TGTGCCAGCAGCGAAACCACCGACAGGGTATCAGCTTTCTTT,CASSETTDRVSAFF
once,TRBJ2-7,.,TRBV27,TGTGCCAGCAGGAGCTTGGAGGGTTCTTACGAGCAGTACTTC,CASRSLEGSYEQYF
.,TRBJ1-1,TRBD1,TRBV6-5,TGTGCCAGCAGTTCCGGGACAGGGAACACTGAAGCTTTCTTT,CASSSGTGNTEAFF
few,TRBJ1-6,TRBD1,TRBV5-4,TGTGCCAGCACCGCCGGGACAGAGGGTGGGTCACCCCTCCACTTT,CASTAGTEGGSPLHF
.,TRBJ1-3,.,TRBV7-2,TGTGCCAGCAGCACTTCGGGGTGGACCCTAGACACCATATATTTT,CASSTSGWTLDTIYF
.,TRBJ2-5,TRBD2,TRBV11-2,TGTGCCAGCACTTGGGGGACTAGTCAGGAGACCCAGTACTTC,CASTWGTSQETQYF
few,TRBJ1-5,TRBD1,TRBV6-1,TGTGCCAGCAGTGAAGCGTGGGGACAGGGTTCGGAACCCCAGCATTTT,CASSEAWGQGSEPQHF
few,TRBJ1-4,TRBD1,TRBV15,TGTGCCACCAGCCGGGACAGGGCTGAAAAACTGTTTTTT,CATSRDRAEKLFF
.,TRBJ2-5,TRBD2,TRBV10-3,TGTGCCACCATTAATAGGGCCTCGGGGGGAGAGACCCAGTACTTC,CATINRASGGETQYF
.,TRBJ2-7,TRBD1,TRBV7-9,TGTGCCAGCAGGTTGCCGCTGACAGGGGCCTACGAGCAGTACTTC,CASRLPLTGAYEQYF
few,TRBJ2-3,TRBD2,TRBV4-1,TGCGCCAGCAGCCCCGGACTAGCGGGAAATACGCAGTATTTT,CASSPGLAGNTQYF
.,TRBJ1-1,.,TRBV11-2,TGTGCCAGCAGCTTAGAAGCAGGGTCGGGCACTGAAGCTTTCTTT,CASSLEAGSGTEAFF
.,TRBJ1-1,.,TRBV5-1,TGCGCCAGCAGCTTGGCCTTGGCGAACACTGAAGCTTTCTTT,CASSLALANTEAFF
.,TRBJ1-3,.,TRBV19,TGTGCCAGTGGGGGGGCACGGGGAAACACCATATATTTT,CASGGARGNTIYF
.,TRBJ2-4,.,TRBV6-5,TGTGCCAGCAGTTACGGGCAGGGATACATTCAGTACTTC,CASSYGQGYIQYF
few,TRBJ1-1,.,TRBV7-9,TGTGCCAGCAGCCTACAGGGACAAACTGAAGCTTTCTTT,CASSLQGQTEAFF
.,TRBJ2-3,TRBD2,TRBV5-5,TGTGCCAGCAGCACTTCAGGGAGGGGAGATACGCAGTATTTT,CASSTSGRGDTQYF
.,TRBJ2-3,.,TRBV2,TGTGCCAGCAGTCCGAGAGGTGGCGAGAGCACAGATACGCAGTATTTT,CASSPRGGESTDTQYF
.,TRBJ1-3,.,TRBV5-3,TGTGCCAGAAGCTTCACAGGGAGTTGCTCTGGAAACACCATATATTTT,CARSFTGSCSGNTIYF
once,TRBJ1-1,TRBD1,TRBV5-5,TGTGCCAGCAACGTGAAGCAGGGGGTAGAGAACACTGAAGCTTTCTTT,CASNVKQGVENTEAFF
.,TRBJ1-3,TRBD1,TRBV2,TGTGCCAGCAGTAGGGACAGCCTTCTCTCTGGAAACACCATATATTTT,CASSRDSLLSGNTIYF
few,TRBJ2-5,TRBD1,TRBV7-3,TGTGCCAGCAGCTCGGGACAGGGTGGGACCCAGTACTTC,CASSSGQGGTQYF
.,TRBJ1-1,.,TRBV7-9,TGTGCCAGCAGCGTGACAGTTTCGGAGGCTTTCTTT,CASSVTVSEAFF
.,TRBJ1-2,.,TRBV10-3,TGTGCCATCAGTGAGTCAAGGACAGCGTATGGCTACACCTTC,CAISESRTAYGYTF
.,TRBJ2-7,TRBD1,TRBV5-5,TGTGCCAGCAGCTTGGACCTGCGGACAGGTAAAGTGAATCGGTACTTC,CASSLDLRTGKVNRYF
.,TRBJ1-6,TRBD1,TRBV5-1,TGCGCCAGCGGAAAAGGACAGGGAATTGAGGCCCTCCACTTT,CASGKGQGIEALHF
.,TRBJ1-5,.,TRBV30,TGTGCCTGGATTCCTTCCGGGACAAGCAATCAGCCCCAGCATTTT,CAWIPSGTSNQPQHF
.,TRBJ2-7,TRBD2,TRBV6-5,TGTGCCAGCAGTTACGAAGCGGGGGGGATCAACGAGCAGTACTTC,CASSYEAGGINEQYF
few,TRBJ2-1,TRBD1,TRBV10-1,TGCGCCAGCAGTGAGGACGGGACAGGGTACAATGAGCAGTTCTTC,CASSEDGTGYNEQFF
.,TRBJ2-7,TRBD1,TRBV6-5,TGTGCCAGCAGACCCCCCGGGACAGGGTCCGAGCAGTACTTC,CASRPPGTGSEQYF
.,TRBJ2-7,.,TRBV7-9,TGTGCCAGCAGCTTATTCCCAAGAGGTAAAACTCGCTACGAGCAGTACTTC,CASSLFPRGKTRYEQYF
once,TRBJ1-2,.,TRBV28,TGTGCCAGCAGTTTCGGGACACGAGACTATGGCTACACCTTC,CASSFGTRDYGYTF
once,TRBJ1-1,.,TRBV27,TGTGCCAGCAGTTTAGGGGGCCCCTACACTGAAGCTTTCTTT,CASSLGGPYTEAFF
.,TRBJ1-1,TRBD1,TRBV6-1,TGTGCCAGCAAAAGGGACAGACTGAACACTGAAGCTTTCTTT,CASKRDRLNTEAFF
.,TRBJ2-1,TRBD2,TRBV4-1,TGCGCCAGCAGCCAGCCGGCCGGGACTAGCAATGAGCAGTTCTTC,CASSQPAGTSNEQFF
few,TRBJ1-6,.,TRBV7-2,TGTGCCAGCAGCCCCGCTGGCTCGCAGTCACCCCTCCACTTT,CASSPAGSQSPLHF
few,TRBJ2-1,TRBD2,TRBV12-5,TGTGCTAGTGGCCACGCCGGTAGCGGGGGGGCAATTGAGCAGTTCTTC,CASGHAGSGGAIEQFF
once,TRBJ2-2,TRBD2,TRBV9,TGTGCCAGCAGCGTTCAGGGACTAAGCACCGGGGAGCTGTTTTTT,CASSVQGLSTGELFF
.,TRBJ2-5,.,TRBV7-2,TGTGCCAGCAGCAATAATTACAACGTCCAAGAGACCCAGTACTTC,CASSNNYNVQETQYF
.,TRBJ2-5,.,TRBV15,TGTGCCACCAGCAGAGATTTAGAGGAGACCCAGTACTTC,CATSRDLEETQYF
.,TRBJ1-2,.,TRBV30,TGTGCCTGGTACCGTCGTGGACATTTGTACTATGGCTACACCTTC,CAWYRRGHLYYGYTF
.,TRBJ1-2,.,TRBV5-4,TGTGCCAGCAGCTTGGTGGGGAGCTATGGCTACACCTTC,CASSLVGSYGYTF
.,TRBJ2-1,.,TRBV15,TGTGCCACCAGCAGTGACAGATCCTCCTACAATGAGCAGTTCTTC,CATSSDRSSYNEQFF
.,TRBJ1-2,TRBD1,TRBV4-1,TGCGCCAGCAGCCACCCCGGGACAGGGGGTCGTTACACCTTC,CASSHPGTGGRYTF
.,TRBJ1-2,.,TRBV6-5,TGTGCCAGCAGTTACCCCCGGACAGTACCAGGCTACACCTTC,CASSYPRTVPGYTF